The 29 T cell receptor beta chains below come from one sample, sequenced in a study of cytomegalovirus exposure and HLA in healthy donors. Measured with immunoSEQ multiplex PCR; TCRdb has only the in-frame clones, and not every one. Of approximately 300,000 clones in the sample, about nine tenths are singletons; the top ten hold around 0.8%. Sequenced: PBMCs. The receptors were sampled from a woman aged 18 to 35 in good health and CMV-seronegative.

The chain uses TRBV6-1 and TRBJ1-5, with D maybe TRBD1 (6 bases). The V end lost 6 bases, the J end lost 1 base, and 13 bases lay between the germline ends. The length of the CDR3 is 15 residues. Germline loops: CDR1 MNHNS, CDR2 SASEGT. The CDR3 coding sequence is TGTGCCAGCAGCGGAACAGGGACGAGCAATCAGCCCCAGCATTTT. Translating gives CASSGTGTSNQPQHF.

This clone was detected once. The chain links TRBV5-4 to TRBJ2-5, with 7 bases fitting TRBD2. Germline V gives CDR1 SGHNT, CDR2 YYREEE (reference sequence). The V and J ends lost 7 bases and 4 bases, in that order; junction bases with no gene match: 10. The CDR3 consists of 14 residues. CDR3 region: CASHPAGVGETQYF. The CDR3 region has the DNA TGTGCCAGCCACCCGGCGGGAGTCGGAGAGACCCAGTACTTC.

The V call is TRBV18, the J call TRBJ2-1; weak D call: TRBD2 (6 bases). The CDR3 sequence is 15 residues long. The V end was cut by 4 bases, the J end by 6 bases, with 16 bases between. CDR1 and CDR2 from the germline V gene are KGHSH and LQKENI. In nucleotides, the CDR3 is TGTGCCAGCTCACAAACTAGCCCGACGGGCAATGAGCAGTTCTTC. It specifies CASSQTSPTGNEQFF.

The chain has TRBV6-1 and TRBJ2-2; D is unresolved. V lost 10 bases to trimming and J lost 1 base, with 10 bases between them. This CDR3 spans 13 amino acids. In germline, CDR1 is MNHNS, CDR2 SASEGT. The CDR3 bases are TGTGCCATCTCCCGTCGGAACACCGGGGAGCTGTTTTTT. Its translation is CAISRRNTGELFF.

The chain employs TRBV9 and TRBJ2-5; a weak D match, TRBD2 (5 bases). Trimming pared 3 bases from V and 2 bases from J, leaving 11 bases between. Germline loops: CDR1 SGDLS, CDR2 YYNGEE. The CDR3 has 14 amino acids. The chain's CDR3 is CASSGGTGQETQYF. CDR3 DNA sequence: TGTGCCAGCAGCGGTGGAACGGGGCAAGAGACCCAGTACTTC. Filled out from reference TRBV9 and TRBJ2-5, the complete variable domain reads DSGVTQTPKHLITATGQRVTLRCSPRSGDLSVYWYQQSLDQGLQFLIQYYNGEERAKGNILERFSAQQFPDLHSELNLSSLELGDSALYFCASSGGTGQETQYFGPGTRLLVL.

The V and J genes are TRBV4-3 and TRBJ2-7; 8 bases line up with TRBD2. The germline V gene has CDR1 LGHNA and CDR2 YSLEER. The CDR3 extends over 16 amino acids. V gave up 0 bases and J gave up 3 bases; unmatched junction bases: 7. The CDR3 nucleotides read TGCGCCAGCAGCCAAGATCAGGCTAGCGGGCACTACGAGCAGTACTTC. It is translated as CASSQDQASGHYEQYF.

The chain recombines TRBV18 with TRBJ2-5; the match to TRBD2 covers 11 bases. This CDR3 region has 14 residues. J was trimmed by 5 bases and V by 1 base; bases with no gene match: 0. Germline CDR1 KGHSH, CDR2 LQKENI. CDR3 DNA: TGTGCCAGCTCACCACTAGCGGGAGGGGAGACCCAGTACTTC. Translation gives CASSPLAGGETQYF.

This clone was seen a handful of times. V is TRBV19 and J is TRBJ2-7, with 8 positions matching TRBD2. The germline V gene encodes CDR1 LNHDA and CDR2 SQIVND (reference sequence). V was pared by 3 bases and J by 2 bases, with 3 bases of the junction left unmatched. The CDR3 length is 14 residues. CDR3: CASSIREGPYEQYF. DNA of the CDR3: TGTGCCAGTAGTATCCGGGAGGGACCCTACGAGCAGTACTTC.

J is TRBJ1-2 and V is TRBV7-9; 9 bases agree with TRBD1. The J segment lost 4 bases and the V segment lost 4 bases, leaving 7 bases of the junction unmatched. The CDR3 runs to 15 residues. Looked up from germline, CDR1 is SEHNR and CDR2 is FQNEAQ (reference sequence). The CDR3: CASSSPGQGVYGYTF. CDR3 in DNA: TGTGCCAGCAGCTCACCGGGACAGGGAGTCTATGGCTACACCTTC.

V and J are TRBV19 and TRBJ2-7; possibly TRBD1 for D (6 bases). The CDR3 has 16 amino acids. The V and J ends lost 4 bases and 5 bases respectively, with 21 bases between them. Germline CDR1 reads LNHDA; CDR2 reads SQIVND (reference sequence). The CDR3: CASSRADSGKWDEQYF. In DNA, the CDR3 is TGTGCCAGTAGTAGGGCGGACAGCGGAAAATGGGACGAGCAGTACTTC.

The chain recombines TRBV6-5 with TRBJ2-7; perhaps TRBD1 as D (6 bases). Trimming removed 10 bases at V and 3 bases at J, with 19 bases between. Germline assignment: CDR1 MNHEY and CDR2 SVGAGI. This CDR3 spans 14 amino acids. The CDR3 coding sequence is TGTGCCACCAAGGCCGGCAGGGACAACTACGAGCAGTACTTC. This encodes CATKAGRDNYEQYF.

This chain joins TRBV28 and TRBJ2-4, with 10 nucleotides matching TRBD1. CDR3 size: 15 residues. Looked up from germline, CDR1 is MDHEN and CDR2 is SYDVKM. J gave up 9 bases and V 5 bases, and 10 bases lay outside the gene matches. The CDR3 sequence: CASSTHGQGGGIQYF. CDR3 DNA: TGTGCCAGCAGTACCCACGGACAGGGGGGAGGCATTCAGTACTTC.

This clone appeared once. J is TRBJ1-1 and V is TRBV6-5; D gene unclear. This CDR3 is 13 amino acids long. V dropped 2 bases and J dropped 3 bases, with 7 bases sitting between them. CDR1 MNHEY and CDR2 SVGAGI come from the germline V gene. CDR3 sequence: CASSYGSDTEAFF. The DNA for the CDR3 is TGTGCCAGCAGTTACGGGAGCGACACTGAAGCTTTCTTT.

This CDR3 reads CSAGEGANVLTF. For the CDR3, the DNA is TGCAGCGCAGGGGAGGGGGCCAACGTCCTGACTTTC. This chain joins TRBV29-1 and TRBJ2-6, with D perhaps TRBD1 (6 bases). Germline CDR1 SQVTM, CDR2 ANQGSEA. V was clipped by 7 bases and J by 4 bases, with 8 bases between them. This CDR3 is 12 amino acids long.

The genes are TRBV11-3 and TRBJ2-1; tentatively, D is TRBD2 (5 bases). V shed 5 bases and J shed 8 bases, with 13 bases lying between them. The CDR3 consists of 13 residues. Germline V gene lookup returns CDR1 SGHNT and CDR2 YENEEA. The CDR3 DNA follows: TGTGCCAGCAGCCGGGAATCAGGCGATGAGCAGTTCTTC. This translates into CASSRESGDEQFF.

This chain joins TRBV28 and TRBJ2-1, with 11 bases that match TRBD2. Germline V gene sequence: CDR1 MDHEN, CDR2 SYDVKM. V dropped 3 bases and J dropped 8; count of bases not matched to a gene: 9. The CDR3 runs 16 residues. CDR3 bases: TGTGCCAGCAGTTTTCCCACTAGCGGGAGTGGCTATGAGCAGTTCTTC. It codes for CASSFPTSGSGYEQFF.

This rearrangement joins TRBV28 to TRBJ2-1; D is unclear. In germline, CDR1 is MDHEN, CDR2 SYDVKM. This CDR3 contains 12 residues. V lost 1 base and J lost 9, with 7 bases in between. This CDR3 reads CASSLFRSEQFF. In nucleotides, the CDR3 is TGTGCCAGCAGTTTATTCAGGTCTGAGCAGTTCTTC.

As DNA, the CDR3 is TGCAGCGTTGTCCCCGGACTGGGGGGGCCCTACGAGCAGTACTTC. It is translated as CSVVPGLGGPYEQYF. This chain links TRBV29-1 with TRBJ2-7; D is possibly TRBD2 (7 bases). The ends were cut back, 4 bases at V and 2 bases at J, with 18 bases in the middle. Germline V gene lookup returns CDR1 SQVTM and CDR2 ANQGSEA. CDR3 length: 15 amino acids.

This rearrangement joins TRBV4-3 to TRBJ2-2; 12 positions agree with TRBD2. Germline-derived CDR1 and CDR2 are LGHNA and YSLEER. The length of the CDR3 is 19 residues. V gave up 3 bases and J gave up 3 bases; unmatched junction bases: 11. The chain's CDR3 is CASSHATSGSRGDTGELFF. In DNA, the CDR3 is TGCGCCAGCAGCCACGCGACTAGCGGGAGCCGAGGGGACACCGGGGAGCTGTTTTTT.

The chain joins TRBV4-2 to TRBJ1-1, with D perhaps TRBD1 (5 bases). From germline, CDR1 is LGHNA and CDR2 YNFKEQ. This CDR3 contains 15 residues. V lost 4 bases, J lost 5 bases, and 17 bases lay in between. The chain's CDR3 is CASSPKSGRETEAFF. CDR3 nucleotide sequence: TGTGCCAGCAGCCCGAAGTCAGGGAGGGAGACTGAAGCTTTCTTT.

The chain employs TRBV6-5 and TRBJ1-2; no clear D gene. Trimming left V 4 bases short and J 1 base short, with 13 bases between. The germline V gene encodes CDR1 MNHEY and CDR2 SVGAGI. CDR3 length equals 15 residues. The CDR3 region has the DNA TGTGCCAGCAGTTCCGACTTGCGAAATAACTATGGCTACACCTTC. This encodes CASSSDLRNNYGYTF.

V is TRBV5-1 and J is TRBJ2-2, with D possibly matching TRBD2 (5 bases). CDR3 size: 13 residues. Trimming took 2 bases from V and 3 from J, leaving 5 bases between them. The germline CDR1 and CDR2 sequences are SGHRS and YFSETQ. CDR3: CASSFSDTGELFF. For the CDR3, the DNA is TGCGCCAGCAGCTTTAGCGACACCGGGGAGCTGTTTTTT.

The rearrangement links TRBV7-2 to TRBJ2-1; TRBD1 is a possible D gene (6 bases). The germline V and J ends were trimmed by 5 bases and 8 bases, with 16 bases remaining between them. Germline values: CDR1 SGHTA, CDR2 FQGNSA. CDR3 length: 14 amino acids. The CDR3 loop reads CASSQGQADHEQFF. CDR3 nucleotides: TGTGCCAGCAGCCAGGGACAAGCGGACCATGAGCAGTTCTTC.

The chain couples TRBV9 to TRBJ2-3; D not resolved. This CDR3 has 13 amino acids. In germline, CDR1 is SGDLS, CDR2 YYNGEE. V was pared by 3 bases and J by 8 bases, with 13 bases between. The CDR3 reads CASSATAGGTQYF. The CDR3 nucleotides read TGTGCCAGCAGCGCCACCGCAGGTGGTACGCAGTATTTT. Drawing the rest from reference TRBV9 and TRBJ2-3, the complete variable domain is DSGVTQTPKHLITATGQRVTLRCSPRSGDLSVYWYQQSLDQGLQFLIQYYNGEERAKGNILERFSAQQFPDLHSELNLSSLELGDSALYFCASSATAGGTQYFGPGTRLTVL.

This rearrangement joins TRBV4-1 to TRBJ2-7, with TRBD2 as a possible D gene (6 bases). The CDR3 consists of 15 residues. Germline V gene lookup returns CDR1 MGHRA and CDR2 YSYEKL. V was pared by 3 bases and J by 5 bases, with 17 bases between. CDR3 in DNA: TGCGCCAGCAGCCAGGAGACTAGAGGGTTGAACGAGCAGTACTTC. Translating gives CASSQETRGLNEQYF.

The chain combines TRBV27 with TRBJ2-7; the D gene is possibly TRBD2 (6 bases). This CDR3 spans 16 amino acids. The V end lost 5 bases, the J end lost 0 bases, and 17 bases lay between the germline ends. The germline gives CDR1 MNHEY, CDR2 SMNVEV (reference sequence). The CDR3 DNA sequence: TGTGCCAGCAGTCTGGGTAGCGGCAAACTCTCCTACGAGCAGTACTTC. This sequence encodes CASSLGSGKLSYEQYF.

The rearrangement uses TRBV5-1 and TRBJ2-5; 11 nucleotides line up with TRBD2. J was trimmed by 2 bases and V by 3 bases; bases with no gene match: 9. Germline V gene lookup returns CDR1 SGHRS and CDR2 YFSETQ. The CDR3 is made up of 17 amino acids. In nucleotides, the CDR3 is TGCGCCAGCAGCTCCTTAACTAGCGGGAGACGTCAAGAGACCCAGTACTTC. The encoded protein is CASSSLTSGRRQETQYF.

The chain has TRBV9 and TRBJ2-7; D is undetermined. This CDR3 contains 13 residues. Trimming took off 2 bases at V and 5 bases at J, with 11 bases between the two ends. Germline assignment: CDR1 SGDLS and CDR2 YYNGEE. The CDR3 coding sequence is TGTGCCAGCAGCGTCTTTGGAGTCGACGAGCAGTACTTC. As protein: CASSVFGVDEQYF.

The chain uses TRBV14 and TRBJ1-2, with D possibly TRBD1 on 5 matching bases. This CDR3 comprises 17 residues. V was pared by 4 bases and J by 0 bases, with 18 bases between. The germline gives CDR1 SGHDN, CDR2 FVKESK. The CDR3 nucleotides read TGTGCCAGCAGCCGGGACGCAGGCGGGACCACTAACTATGGCTACACCTTC. Amino acid sequence: CASSRDAGGTTNYGYTF.